Following are 27 T cell receptor beta chains from one sample sequenced in a study of PD-1 blockade in classical Hodgkin lymphoma (TCRdb year 2020). Library preparation was by the immunoSEQ multiplex PCR assay. Not all clones reach the TCRdb copy of this immuneACCESS table, which keeps in-frame sequences only. Checked studies attribute under half of the gap to unresolved V genes and leave the rest unexplained. Recorded for this sample are roughly 92,000 clones; 80% to 95% of them occurred a single time. 2.8% of the sample is taken by the ten largest. This specimen's time point label, per the study, means: cycle 1 day 1 (C1D1), immediately before nivolumab initiation. Every trial patient had relapsed after autologous stem cell transplantation, and cohorts A, B and C differed in prior brentuximab vedotin exposure. The material sequenced was peripheral blood mononuclear cells (PBMCs), taken at baseline. The receptors come from a human donor with classical Hodgkin lymphoma.

The chain recombines TRBV4-1 with TRBJ1-5, with TRBD1 as a possible D gene (6 bases). V was clipped by 2 bases and J by 2 bases, with 16 bases between them. The CDR3 sequence is 17 residues long. Looked up from germline, CDR1 is MGHRA and CDR2 is YSYEKL. The CDR3 DNA reads as TGCGCCAGCAGCCAATACCGGGACACCGATGGCAATCAGCCCCAGCATTTT. Amino acid sequence: CASSQYRDTDGNQPQHF.

The CDR3 DNA reads TGTGCCAGTAACAGGGGATTTGGATATGGCTACACCTTC. This sequence encodes CASNRGFGYGYTF. The chain has TRBV6-1 and TRBJ1-2; 7 bases align to TRBD1. Germline V lookup: CDR1 MNHNS, CDR2 SASEGT. This CDR3 comprises 13 residues. V was clipped by 9 bases and J by 5 bases; unmatched bases: 9.

The chain carries TRBV19 and TRBJ2-4; D tentatively fits TRBD1 or TRBD2 (6 bases each). The V end lost 5 bases, the J end lost 8 bases, and 16 bases lay between the germline ends. Germline CDR1 and CDR2: LNHDA and SQIVND (reference sequence). The length of the CDR3 is 14 residues. The DNA for the CDR3 is TGTGCCAGTAGTGTTACGGGGGCCGAGGACATTCAGTACTTC. Residues: CASSVTGAEDIQYF.

The V call is TRBV27, the J call TRBJ2-7, with 9 nucleotides matching TRBD1. CDR1 is MNHEY, CDR2 SMNVEV, per germline (reference sequence). CDR3 length: 15 amino acids. The ends lost 6 bases at V and 2 bases at J; junction bases unmatched: 8. CDR3 amino acids: CASRPVGQGAYEQYF. CDR3 nucleotide sequence: TGTGCCAGCAGGCCGGTGGGACAGGGAGCCTACGAGCAGTACTTC.

The rearrangement joins TRBV7-9 to TRBJ2-2; a weak D match, TRBD2 (5 bases). The V and J ends lost 8 bases and 5 bases respectively, with 9 bases between them. From germline, CDR1 is SEHNR and CDR2 FQNEAQ (reference sequence). This CDR3 spans 12 amino acids. The DNA of the CDR3 is TGTGCCAGCTCCCGGGAAACCGGGGAGCTGTTTTTT. Protein: CASSRETGELFF.

This CDR3 reads CASSETRLAGGGAYEQYF. CDR3 bases: TGTGCCAGCAGTGAAACGAGGTTAGCGGGAGGCGGCGCCTACGAGCAGTACTTC. The chain is built from TRBV2 and TRBJ2-7, with 10 bases aligning to TRBD2. The CDR3 contains 18 residues. The trim removed 2 bases at V and 2 bases at J, leaving 12 bases unmatched. Germline CDR1 is SNHLY and CDR2 is FYNNEI.

The chain couples TRBV28 to TRBJ2-7; 7 bases are shared with TRBD1. The CDR3 is 15 amino acids. V trimming: 4 bases; J trimming: 3 bases; junction bases outside the gene matches: 9. Looked up from germline, CDR1 is MDHEN and CDR2 is SYDVKM. For the CDR3, the DNA is TGTGCCAGCAGTTCTGAAGGGTCAGGGGGCTACGAGCAGTACTTC. This translates into CASSSEGSGGYEQYF.

The V call is TRBV27, the J call TRBJ2-2; no definite D call. This CDR3 contains 14 residues. Germline CDR1 MNHEY, CDR2 SMNVEV (reference sequence). The ends were cut back, 2 bases at V and 5 bases at J, with 9 bases in the middle. Here the CDR3 reads CASSLTDSTGELFF. The DNA of the CDR3 is TGTGCCAGCAGTTTAACAGATTCTACCGGGGAGCTGTTTTTT.

The gene calls are TRBV7-3 and TRBJ2-3, with D unclear. Looked up from germline, CDR1 is SGHTA and CDR2 is FQGTGA. V lost 5 bases and J lost 0, with 18 bases in between. The CDR3 is made up of 17 amino acids. The DNA of the CDR3 is TGTGCCAGCAGCCCTCGGAATTCTCACTCTAGCACAGATACGCAGTATTTT. It yields the protein CASSPRNSHSSTDTQYF.

The rearrangement joins TRBV7-9 to TRBJ1-1, with TRBD1 matching over 8 bases. The ends lost 6 bases at V and 1 base at J; junction bases unmatched: 7. The CDR3 covers 15 residues. CDR1 and CDR2 (germline): SEHNR, FQNEAQ (reference sequence). DNA of the CDR3: TGTGCCAGCAGACTCGCAGGGGGCCGGAACACTGAAGCTTTCTTT. Translated, it gives CASRLAGGRNTEAFF.

The chain has TRBV27 and TRBJ1-1, with TRBD1 matching over 9 bases. The V gene end was trimmed by 1 base and the J gene end by 11 bases; junction bases not matched to a gene: 23. There are 19 residues in the CDR3. CDR1 and CDR2 from the germline V gene are MNHEY and SMNVEV (reference sequence). In nucleotides, the CDR3 is TGTGCCAGCAGTTTATATTCCGGGACAGGGTGGATCCCACGAGCCGGGGCTTTCTTT. Encoded protein: CASSLYSGTGWIPRAGAFF.

The rearrangement joins TRBV20-1 to TRBJ2-7, with D unclear. From germline, CDR1 is DFQATT and CDR2 SNEGSKA (reference sequence). The CDR3 extends over 11 amino acids. Trimming shortened V by 6 bases and J by 0 bases, and 6 bases separated the two germline ends. CDR3 in DNA: TGCAGTGCAACTCACTCCTACGAGCAGTACTTC. It translates to CSATHSYEQYF.

The V and J genes are TRBV19 and TRBJ2-7; D may match TRBD1 or TRBD2 (5 bases each). Trimming removed 0 bases from V and 9 bases from J, with 15 bases in between. The CDR3 runs 14 residues. Germline V CDR1 and CDR2: LNHDA, SQIVND (reference sequence). CDR3 bases: TGTGCCAGTAGTATAGATTGGGGGTCGGCCGGGCAGTACTTC. Its translation is CASSIDWGSAGQYF.

This rearrangement joins TRBV27 to TRBJ2-7; 9 bases are shared with TRBD2. Germline V gives CDR1 MNHEY, CDR2 SMNVEV (reference sequence). V shed 0 bases, J shed 3 bases, and the junction held 6 bases outside the gene matches. The CDR3 consists of 16 residues. CDR3 in DNA: TGTGCCAGCAGTTTATCCCGACTAGCGGACAACTACGAGCAGTACTTC. Encoded protein: CASSLSRLADNYEQYF.

V is TRBV28 and J is TRBJ1-1; TRBD1 matches 10 bases. The germline V gene has CDR1 MDHEN and CDR2 SYDVKM. Germline trimming cut 6 bases from V and 9 bases from J; bases unmatched to any gene: 13. This CDR3 comprises 15 residues. The CDR3 DNA is TGTGCCAGCAGCAAATCTTGGACAGGGGGGAATAAAGCTTTCTTT. Its protein product is CASSKSWTGGNKAFF. Filled out from reference TRBV28 and TRBJ1-1, the complete variable domain reads DVKVTQSSRYLVKRTGEKVFLECVQDMDHENMFWYRQDPGLGLRLIYFSYDVKMKEKGDIPEGYSVSREKKERFSLILESASTNQTSMYLCASSKSWTGGNKAFFGQGTRLTVV.

This chain connects TRBV6-1 to TRBJ2-2, with D perhaps TRBD1 (6 bases). The CDR3 spans 14 residues. In germline, CDR1 is MNHNS, CDR2 SASEGT. The germline V and J ends were trimmed by 8 bases and 5 bases, with 15 bases remaining between them. The CDR3 DNA sequence: TGTGCCAGCGTCCTCGAGGGGACAACCGGGGAGCTGTTTTTT. Residues: CASVLEGTTGELFF.

The J gene is TRBJ2-7, the V gene TRBV19; 9 bases align to TRBD1. The germline gives CDR1 LNHDA, CDR2 SQIVND (reference sequence). The CDR3 is 14 amino acids. The J segment lost 2 bases and the V segment lost 6 bases, leaving 5 bases of the junction unmatched. CDR3 sequence: CASRTGGYPYEQYF. CDR3 bases: TGTGCCAGTAGGACAGGGGGTTACCCCTACGAGCAGTACTTC.

V usage is TRBV9 and J usage is TRBJ2-3, with a weak D call TRBD2 (6 bases). Per the germline V gene, CDR1 is SGDLS and CDR2 is YYNGEE. The ends were cut back, 2 bases at V and 1 base at J, with 11 bases in the middle. This CDR3 is built from 15 residues. CDR3 in amino acids: CASSVGGRGTDTQYF. Written as DNA, the CDR3 is TGTGCCAGCAGCGTGGGGGGAAGGGGCACAGATACGCAGTATTTT.

With regard to this clone: Distinct nucleotide sequences in the sample also encode this CDR3. The chain recombines TRBV30 with TRBJ2-7, with D possibly matching TRBD2 (6 bases). The V and J ends lost 2 bases and 3 bases respectively, with 8 bases between them. The germline CDR1 and CDR2 sequences are GTSNPN and SVGIG (reference sequence). This CDR3 spans 12 amino acids. In DNA form, the CDR3 reads TGTGCCTGGAGTCAGGAGGGCTACGAGCAGTACTTC. Its translation is CAWSQEGYEQYF.

The V and J genes are TRBV14 and TRBJ2-7, with D possibly matching TRBD2 (6 bases). V was clipped by 6 bases and J by 7 bases, with 13 bases between them. Germline assignment: CDR1 SGHDN and CDR2 FVKESK. The CDR3 has 12 amino acids. The CDR3 region is CASSRGVLEQYF. The CDR3 coding sequence is TGTGCCAGCAGTCGCGGGGTTTTAGAGCAGTACTTC.

The genes are TRBV10-3 and TRBJ2-7; the D gene is possibly TRBD1 (5 bases). Trimming took off 3 bases at V and 6 bases at J, with 12 bases between the two ends. The germline V gene has CDR1 ENHRY and CDR2 SYGVKD. CDR3 length equals 13 residues. The CDR3 region is CAISEAQGTEQYF. The CDR3 DNA reads as TGTGCCATCAGTGAAGCTCAGGGTACCGAGCAGTACTTC.

As for this clone: Compared with germline, one end of the junction differs, possibly owing to a read error. The chain is built from TRBV4-2 and TRBJ2-7; D is unclear. The CDR3 extends over 14 amino acids. Germline V gene data show CDR1 as LGHNA and CDR2 as YNFKEQ. The CDR3 DNA reads as TGTGCCAGCAGCCAAGAAGACCGGACCTACAAGCAGTACTTC. Its protein product is CASSQEDRTYKQYF.

The chain has TRBV18 and TRBJ1-2; 8 nucleotides line up with TRBD1. J lost 5 bases, V lost 3 bases, and 2 bases had no gene match. The CDR3 runs 13 residues. Germline V lookup: CDR1 KGHSH, CDR2 LQKENI. The CDR3 region has the DNA TGTGCCAGCTCACCGGGACAGGTTTATGGCTACACCTTC. This sequence encodes CASSPGQVYGYTF.

V is TRBV30 and J is TRBJ2-1; D not resolved. This CDR3 comprises 13 residues. Germline V lookup: CDR1 GTSNPN, CDR2 SVGIG (reference sequence). V lost 6 bases and J lost 0, with 9 bases in between. The CDR3 loop reads CACAKGSYNEQFF. CDR3 bases: TGTGCCTGTGCTAAGGGCTCCTACAATGAGCAGTTCTTC.

This chain uses TRBV5-1 with TRBJ2-5; a possible D gene is TRBD1 (6 bases). Looked up from germline, CDR1 is SGHRS and CDR2 is YFSETQ. V dropped 3 bases and J dropped 2 bases, with 14 bases sitting between them. This CDR3 region has 15 residues. The CDR3 region is CASSSWAGVQETQYF. CDR3 bases: TGCGCCAGCAGCTCCTGGGCAGGGGTACAAGAGACCCAGTACTTC.

V gene TRBV5-8 combines with J gene TRBJ2-1; 9 bases line up with TRBD1. Germline assignment: CDR1 SGHTS and CDR2 YDEGEE. Unmatched junction bases numbered 15, after V lost 4 bases and J lost 7 bases. There are 17 residues in the CDR3. CDR3: CASSLRTGALVANEQFF. CDR3 DNA sequence: TGTGCCAGCAGCCTTAGGACAGGGGCCTTGGTAGCAAATGAGCAGTTCTTC.

The CDR3: CASSGQGATGELFF. Written as DNA, the CDR3 is TGCGCCAGCAGTGGCCAGGGGGCGACCGGGGAGCTGTTTTTT. The chain has TRBV10-1 and TRBJ2-2; 8 nucleotides agree with TRBD1. This CDR3 comprises 14 residues. The trim removed 4 bases at V and 5 bases at J, leaving 3 bases unmatched. Germline loops: CDR1 WNHNN, CDR2 SYGVQD (reference sequence).